This T cell receptor (beta chain) emerged from a study of blood T cell repertoires in COVID-19. Generated by immunoSEQ multiplex PCR, the TCRdb table keeps only in-frame clones and is missing some. Of tens of thousands of clones in the sample, roughly 88% were seen once. Followed over time, Seattle patients had been enrolled while infection was active. Trimming left V 1 base short and J 5 bases short, with 14 bases between. This CDR3 contains 15 residues. Germline V lookup: CDR1 SGHVS, CDR2 FNYEAQ. The chain combines TRBV7-6 with TRBJ1-2; D perhaps matches TRBD1 (5 bases). This clonotype was obtained from a man aged 45-65 years with COVID-19, enrolled during active disease. The sample comprised peripheral blood. The CDR3 sequence: CASSLDGGRTYGYTF. CDR3 DNA sequence: TGTGCCAGCAGCTTAGACGGGGGACGGACATATGGCTACACCTTC. Looking up the rest from reference TRBV7-6 and TRBJ1-2 gives the full variable domain: GAGVSQSPRYKVTKRGQDVALRCDPISGHVSLYWYRQALGQGPEFLTYFNYEAQQDKSGLPNDRFSAERPEGSISTLTIQRTEQRDSAMYRCASSLDGGRTYGYTFGSGTRLTVV.